This T cell receptor beta chain was obtained from a study of T cell changes during pregnancy in multiple sclerosis. The assay was immunoSEQ multiplex PCR, and TCRdb's table has in-frame clones only and misses some. The data contain about 120,000 clones, roughly nine tenths of them singletons. This CDR3 has 14 amino acids. Losses at the gene ends were 3 bases for V and 6 bases for J; bases not matched to a gene: 6. In germline, CDR1 is SQVTM, CDR2 ANQGSEA. The chain couples TRBV29-1 to TRBJ2-2; 8 positions match TRBD2. The sequencing used peripheral blood, collected in the third trimester of pregnancy. This receptor was taken from a female donor with multiple sclerosis, enrolled in a pregnancy study. This CDR3 reads CSVDAAGVAGELFF. CDR3 sequence (DNA): TGCAGCGTTGACGCAGCGGGGGTCGCCGGGGAGCTGTTTTTT.